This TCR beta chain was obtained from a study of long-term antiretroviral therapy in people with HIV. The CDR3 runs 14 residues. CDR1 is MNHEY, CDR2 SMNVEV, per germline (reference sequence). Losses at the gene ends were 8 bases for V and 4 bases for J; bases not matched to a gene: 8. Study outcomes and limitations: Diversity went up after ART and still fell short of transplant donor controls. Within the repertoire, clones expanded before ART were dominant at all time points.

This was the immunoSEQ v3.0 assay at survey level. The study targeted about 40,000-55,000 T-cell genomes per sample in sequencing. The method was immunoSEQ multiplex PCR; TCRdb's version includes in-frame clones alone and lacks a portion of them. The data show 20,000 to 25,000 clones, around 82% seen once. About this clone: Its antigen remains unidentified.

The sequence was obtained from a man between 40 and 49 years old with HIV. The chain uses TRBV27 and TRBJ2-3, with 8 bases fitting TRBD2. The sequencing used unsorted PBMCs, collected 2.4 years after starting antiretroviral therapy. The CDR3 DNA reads TGTGCCAGCGGCCGGGGGGGCCTTCCAGATACGCAGTATTTT. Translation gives CASGRGGLPDTQYF.